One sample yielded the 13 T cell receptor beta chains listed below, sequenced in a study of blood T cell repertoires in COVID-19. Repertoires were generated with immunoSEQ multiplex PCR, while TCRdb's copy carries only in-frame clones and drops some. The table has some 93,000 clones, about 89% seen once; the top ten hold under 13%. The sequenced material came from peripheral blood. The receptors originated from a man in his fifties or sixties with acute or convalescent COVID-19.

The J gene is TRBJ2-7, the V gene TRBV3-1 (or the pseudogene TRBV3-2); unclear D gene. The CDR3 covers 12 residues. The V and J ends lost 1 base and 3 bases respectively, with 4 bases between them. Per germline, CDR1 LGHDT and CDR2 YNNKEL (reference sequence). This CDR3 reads CASSQAGYEQYF. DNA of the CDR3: TGTGCCAGCAGCCAAGCGGGCTACGAGCAGTACTTC.

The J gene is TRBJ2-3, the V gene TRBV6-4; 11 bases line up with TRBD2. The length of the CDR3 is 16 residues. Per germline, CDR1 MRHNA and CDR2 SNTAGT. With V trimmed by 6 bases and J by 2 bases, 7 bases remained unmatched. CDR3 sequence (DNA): TGTGCCAGCAGCCTCGGACTAGCGGGTTTCACAGATACGCAGTATTTT. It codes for CASSLGLAGFTDTQYF.

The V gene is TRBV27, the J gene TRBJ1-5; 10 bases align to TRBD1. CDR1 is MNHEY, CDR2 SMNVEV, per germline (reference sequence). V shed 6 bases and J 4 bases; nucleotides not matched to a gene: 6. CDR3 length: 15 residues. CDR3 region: CASRPGQGMNQPQHF. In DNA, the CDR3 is TGTGCCAGCAGGCCGGGACAGGGGATGAATCAGCCCCAGCATTTT.

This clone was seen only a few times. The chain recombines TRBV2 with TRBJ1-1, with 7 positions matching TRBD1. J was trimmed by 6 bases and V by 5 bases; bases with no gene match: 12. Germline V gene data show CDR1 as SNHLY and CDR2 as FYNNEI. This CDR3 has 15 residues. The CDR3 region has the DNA TGTGCCAGCAGTATAAGTCGACAGGGAACGGCTGAAGCTTTCTTT. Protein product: CASSISRQGTAEAFF.

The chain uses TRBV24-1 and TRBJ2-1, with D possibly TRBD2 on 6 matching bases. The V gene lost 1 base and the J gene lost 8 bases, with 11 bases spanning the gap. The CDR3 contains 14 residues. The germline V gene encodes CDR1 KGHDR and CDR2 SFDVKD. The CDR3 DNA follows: TGTGCCACCAGTGATTTCGGAGGGCGCGATGAGCAGTTCTTC. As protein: CATSDFGGRDEQFF.

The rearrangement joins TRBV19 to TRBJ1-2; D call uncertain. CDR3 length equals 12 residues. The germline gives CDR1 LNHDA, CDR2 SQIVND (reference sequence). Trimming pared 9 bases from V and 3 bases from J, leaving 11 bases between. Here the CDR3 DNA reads TGTGCCAGCTCCGGAGGCTACTATGGCTACACCTTC. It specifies CASSGGYYGYTF.

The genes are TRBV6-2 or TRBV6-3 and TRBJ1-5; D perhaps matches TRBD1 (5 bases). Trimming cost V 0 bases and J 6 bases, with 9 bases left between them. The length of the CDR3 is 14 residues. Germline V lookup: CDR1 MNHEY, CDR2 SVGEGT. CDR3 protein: CASSYSGGIQPQHF. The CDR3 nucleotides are TGTGCCAGCAGTTACTCGGGGGGGATTCAGCCCCAGCATTTT.

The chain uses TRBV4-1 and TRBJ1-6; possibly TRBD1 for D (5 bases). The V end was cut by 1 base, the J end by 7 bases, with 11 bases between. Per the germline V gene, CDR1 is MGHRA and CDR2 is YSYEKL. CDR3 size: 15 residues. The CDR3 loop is CASSQVGHSNSPLHF. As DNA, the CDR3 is TGCGCCAGCAGCCAAGTAGGACACTCGAATTCACCCCTCCACTTT.

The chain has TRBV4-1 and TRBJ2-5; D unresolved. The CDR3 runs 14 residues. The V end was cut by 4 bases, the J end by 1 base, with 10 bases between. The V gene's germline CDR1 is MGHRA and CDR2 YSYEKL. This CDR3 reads CASSLTETQETQYF. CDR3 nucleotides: TGCGCCAGCAGCCTCACAGAAACCCAAGAGACCCAGTACTTC.

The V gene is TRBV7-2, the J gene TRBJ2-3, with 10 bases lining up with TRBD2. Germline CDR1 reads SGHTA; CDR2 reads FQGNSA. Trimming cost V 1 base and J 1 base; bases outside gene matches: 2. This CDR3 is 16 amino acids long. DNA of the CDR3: TGTGCCAGCAGCTTAGAGAGCGGGAGGGGCACAGATACGCAGTATTTT. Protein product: CASSLESGRGTDTQYF.

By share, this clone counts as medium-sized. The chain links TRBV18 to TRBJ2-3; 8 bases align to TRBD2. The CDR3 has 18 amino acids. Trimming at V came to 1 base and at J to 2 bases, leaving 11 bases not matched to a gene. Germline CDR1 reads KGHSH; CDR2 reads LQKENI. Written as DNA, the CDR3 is TGTGCCAGCTCACCACGTGGGACTAGACGGGGGGCCACAGATACGCAGTATTTT. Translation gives CASSPRGTRRGATDTQYF.

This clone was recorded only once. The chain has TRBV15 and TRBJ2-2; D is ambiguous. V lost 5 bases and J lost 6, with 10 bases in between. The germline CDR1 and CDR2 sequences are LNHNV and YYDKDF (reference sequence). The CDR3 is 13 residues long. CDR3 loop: CATSRQVSGELFF. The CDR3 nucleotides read TGTGCCACCAGCCGGCAGGTCTCCGGGGAGCTGTTTTTT.

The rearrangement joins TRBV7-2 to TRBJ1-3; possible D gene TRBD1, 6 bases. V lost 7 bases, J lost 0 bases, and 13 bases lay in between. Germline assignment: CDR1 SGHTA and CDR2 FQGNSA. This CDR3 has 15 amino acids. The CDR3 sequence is CASTYGGASGNTIYF. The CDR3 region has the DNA TGTGCCAGCACCTACGGGGGGGCCTCTGGAAACACCATATATTTT.